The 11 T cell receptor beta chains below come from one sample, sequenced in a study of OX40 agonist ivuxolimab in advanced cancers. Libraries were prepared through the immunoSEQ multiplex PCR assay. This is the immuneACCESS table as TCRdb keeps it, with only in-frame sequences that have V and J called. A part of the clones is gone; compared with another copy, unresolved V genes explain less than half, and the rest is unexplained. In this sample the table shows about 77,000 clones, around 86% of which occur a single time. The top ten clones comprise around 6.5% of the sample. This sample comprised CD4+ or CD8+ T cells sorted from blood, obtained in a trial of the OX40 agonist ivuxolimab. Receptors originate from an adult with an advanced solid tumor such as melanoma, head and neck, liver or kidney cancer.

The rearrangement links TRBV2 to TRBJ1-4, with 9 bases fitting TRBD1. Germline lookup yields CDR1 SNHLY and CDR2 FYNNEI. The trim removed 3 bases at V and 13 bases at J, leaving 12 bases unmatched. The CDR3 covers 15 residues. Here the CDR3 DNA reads TGTGCCAGCAGTGATAACCCGGGACAGGGAAGCGGACTGTTTTTT. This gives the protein CASSDNPGQGSGLFF.

CDR3 in DNA: TGTGCCAGCAGCCACGGACTAGCGGGGGCTTCCTACGAGCAGTACTTC. It encodes CASSHGLAGASYEQYF. The chain is built from TRBV9 and TRBJ2-7, with 13 bases aligning to TRBD2. The V gene's germline CDR1 is SGDLS and CDR2 YYNGEE. This CDR3 is built from 16 residues. After removal of 4 bases from V and 1 base from J, the junction contained 5 bases not matched to a gene.

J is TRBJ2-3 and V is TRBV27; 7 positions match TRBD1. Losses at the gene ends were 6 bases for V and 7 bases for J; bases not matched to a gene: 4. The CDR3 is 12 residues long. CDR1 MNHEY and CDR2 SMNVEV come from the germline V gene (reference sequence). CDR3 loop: CASSQQGNTQYF. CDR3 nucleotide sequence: TGTGCCAGCAGCCAACAGGGGAATACGCAGTATTTT.

The CDR3 region has the DNA TGCAGCGTGTTGGGCCAGGGTCTGAACTATGGCTACACCTTC. Amino acid sequence: CSVLGQGLNYGYTF. The chain uses TRBV29-1 and TRBJ1-2; a weak D match, TRBD1 (5 bases). The ends were cut back, 6 bases at V and 2 bases at J, with 16 bases in the middle. Germline-derived CDR1 and CDR2 are SQVTM and ANQGSEA. The CDR3 extends over 14 amino acids. The whole variable domain, remainder taken from reference TRBV29-1 and TRBJ1-2, is SAVISQKPSRDICQRGTSLTIQCQVDSQVTMMFWYRQQPGQSLTLIATANQGSEATYESGFVIDKFPISRPNLTFSTLTVSNMSPEDSSIYLCSVLGQGLNYGYTFGSGTRLTVV.

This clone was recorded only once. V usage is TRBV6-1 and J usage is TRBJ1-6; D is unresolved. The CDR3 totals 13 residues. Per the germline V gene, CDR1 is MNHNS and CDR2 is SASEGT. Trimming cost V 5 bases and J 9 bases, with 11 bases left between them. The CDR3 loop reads CASSPSGSSPLHF. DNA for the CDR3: TGTGCCAGCAGTCCCTCTGGGAGTTCACCCCTCCACTTT.

This CDR3 reads CASSVDPLTPEQYF. CDR3 bases: TGTGCCAGCAGCGTAGACCCCTTAACCCCCGAGCAGTACTTC. The rearrangement links TRBV9 to TRBJ2-7; no firm D call. The ends were cut back, 0 bases at V and 6 bases at J, with 13 bases in the middle. The CDR3 runs 14 residues. Germline CDR1 is SGDLS and CDR2 is YYNGEE.

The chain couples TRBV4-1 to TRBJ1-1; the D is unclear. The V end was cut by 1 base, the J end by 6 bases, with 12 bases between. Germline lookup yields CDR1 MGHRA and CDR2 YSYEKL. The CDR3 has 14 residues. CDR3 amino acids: CASSQVKEKAEAFF. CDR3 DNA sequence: TGCGCCAGCAGCCAAGTGAAGGAGAAGGCTGAAGCTTTCTTT.

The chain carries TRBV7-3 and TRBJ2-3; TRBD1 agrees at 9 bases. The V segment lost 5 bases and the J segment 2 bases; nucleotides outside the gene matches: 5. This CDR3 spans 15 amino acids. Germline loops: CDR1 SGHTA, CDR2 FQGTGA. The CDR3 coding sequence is TGTGCCAGCAGCAGGGACAGGGCCACCACAGATACGCAGTATTTT. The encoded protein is CASSRDRATTDTQYF.

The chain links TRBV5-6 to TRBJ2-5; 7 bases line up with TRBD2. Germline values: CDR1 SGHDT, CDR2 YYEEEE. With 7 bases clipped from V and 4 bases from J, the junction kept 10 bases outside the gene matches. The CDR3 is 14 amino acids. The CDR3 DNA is TGTGCCAGCCTATCGGGAGGTGGGGGAGAGACCCAGTACTTC. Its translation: CASLSGGGGETQYF.

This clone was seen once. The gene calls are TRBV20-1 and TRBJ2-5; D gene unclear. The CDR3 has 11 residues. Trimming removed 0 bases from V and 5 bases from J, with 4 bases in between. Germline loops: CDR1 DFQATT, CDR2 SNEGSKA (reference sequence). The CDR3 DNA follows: TGCAGTGCTAGAGAGGCGGAGACCCAGTACTTC. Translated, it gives CSAREAETQYF.

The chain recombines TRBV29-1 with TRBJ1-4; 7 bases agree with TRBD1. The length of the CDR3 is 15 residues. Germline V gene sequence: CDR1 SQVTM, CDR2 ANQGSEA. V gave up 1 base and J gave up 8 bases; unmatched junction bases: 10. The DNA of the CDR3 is TGCAGCGTTGAAGGGTATTGGACAGGTAGCGAAAAACTGTTTTTT. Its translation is CSVEGYWTGSEKLFF.